This entry lists 25 T cell receptor beta chains sequenced from one sample in a study of spatial heterogeneity in lung cancer. Regarding time point: blood at routine non-recurrence follow-up after resection. Frozen PBMC, nontumor lung or tumor provided whole RNA, which was sequenced unsorted. TCRdb fed the 5' RACE reads into MiXCR, producing one record per CDR3 protein. This table has some 54,000 distinct CDR3 sequences, around 7.7% appearing once. Sample: PBMCs, taken at follow-up. The receptors stem from a female donor with early-stage non-small cell lung cancer.

This clonotype was picked up many times. V usage is TRBV29-1 and J usage is TRBJ1-1; D is unclear. CDR1 SQVTM and CDR2 ANQGSEA come from the germline V gene. V shed 4 bases and J shed 5 bases, with 8 bases lying between them. CDR3 length equals 11 residues. The CDR3 sequence is CSVVLRTEAFF. DNA of the CDR3: TGCAGCGTTGTGCTGAGGACTGAAGCTTTCTTT. Combining the CDR3 with reference TRBV29-1 and TRBJ1-1 gives the whole variable domain SAVISQKPSRDICQRGTSLTIQCQVDSQVTMMFWYRQQPGQSLTLIATANQGSEATYESGFVIDKFPISRPNLTFSTLTVSNMSPEDSSIYLCSVVLRTEAFFGQGTRLTVV.

This clonotype was seen only a few times. The chain combines TRBV5-5 with TRBJ1-2; 9 bases are a match to TRBD1. The ends lost 3 bases at V and 4 bases at J; junction bases unmatched: 4. Germline V gene lookup returns CDR1 SGHKS and CDR2 YYEKEE (reference sequence). The CDR3 is 14 amino acids. The CDR3 is CASSSGQGGYGYTF. The DNA for the CDR3 is TGTGCCAGCAGCTCGGGACAGGGTGGCTATGGCTACACCTTC.

This clonotype was observed a handful of times. The chain carries TRBV6-5 and TRBJ2-3; TRBD1 matches 8 bases. The CDR3 totals 15 residues. V was pared by 4 bases and J by 5 bases, with 8 bases of the junction left unmatched. Germline V gives CDR1 MNHEY, CDR2 SVGAGI. The CDR3 protein is CASSFDRGRGDTQYF. CDR3 in DNA: TGTGCCAGCAGTTTCGACAGGGGAAGAGGAGATACGCAGTATTTT.

This clonotype has at least ten counts. The chain carries TRBV7-3 and TRBJ2-2; the D gene is possibly TRBD2 (6 bases). This CDR3 has 15 residues. Germline loops: CDR1 SGHTA, CDR2 FQGTGA. V dropped 6 bases and J dropped 0 bases, with 11 bases sitting between them. The CDR3 reads CASRRGGPNTGELFF. Written as DNA, the CDR3 is TGTGCCAGCAGGCGGGGCGGCCCGAACACCGGGGAGCTGTTTTTT.

This sequence joins TRBV29-1 and TRBJ1-1; 9 bases map to TRBD1. This CDR3 has 14 residues. Per germline, CDR1 SQVTM and CDR2 ANQGSEA. The V segment lost 6 bases and the J segment 1 base; nucleotides outside the gene matches: 6. The CDR3 loop is CSVGDRVTNTEAFF. The CDR3 DNA reads as TGCAGCGTGGGGGACAGGGTAACGAACACTGAAGCTTTCTTT.

This clonotype showed up just a few times. This chain links TRBV5-5 with TRBJ1-1; D call uncertain. Trimming left V 4 bases short and J 0 bases short, with 10 bases between. CDR1 SGHKS and CDR2 YYEKEE come from the germline V gene (reference sequence). This CDR3 spans 14 amino acids. CDR3 DNA: TGTGCCAGCAGCCCGGCCGGGTTGAACACTGAAGCTTTCTTT. Protein sequence: CASSPAGLNTEAFF.

The V call is TRBV6-2 or TRBV6-3, the J call TRBJ2-5; 11 nucleotides align to TRBD2. Germline V gene data show CDR1 as MNHEY and CDR2 as SVGEGT. V shed 5 bases, J shed 3 bases, and the junction held 8 bases outside the gene matches. CDR3 length: 16 amino acids. The CDR3 bases are TGTGCCAGCAGTAAAGGTAGCGGGGGGGCCGAAGAGACCCAGTACTTC. This sequence encodes CASSKGSGGAEETQYF.

The J gene is TRBJ2-2, the V gene TRBV7-7, with D perhaps TRBD1 (6 bases). CDR1 SSHAT and CDR2 FNYEAQ come from the germline V gene (reference sequence). The CDR3 covers 13 residues. V was shortened by 11 bases and J by 3 bases, with 13 bases between the two germline ends. The CDR3 spells CACRDTDTGELFF. The CDR3 DNA sequence: TGTGCCTGCCGGGACACCGACACCGGGGAGCTGTTTTTT.

This clonotype was detected ten times or more. This chain links TRBV10-3 with TRBJ1-2; 8 nucleotides match TRBD1. The CDR3 has 16 amino acids. Germline V gene sequence: CDR1 ENHRY, CDR2 SYGVKD. The V segment lost 6 bases and the J segment 4 bases; nucleotides outside the gene matches: 13. CDR3 loop: CAIRLQKGQGSYGYTF. For the CDR3, the DNA is TGTGCCATCAGGCTTCAAAAAGGACAGGGCTCCTATGGCTACACCTTC.

This sequence joins TRBV7-2 and TRBJ1-6; D gene uncertain. The CDR3 is 13 amino acids. Germline lookup yields CDR1 SGHTA and CDR2 FQGNSA. Trimming cost V 3 bases and J 7 bases, with 7 bases left between them. DNA of the CDR3: TGTGCCAGCAGCTTGAGTTACAATTCACCCCTCCACTTT. Translated: CASSLSYNSPLHF.

This clonotype has a count of ten or more. This chain connects TRBV24-1 to TRBJ2-5, with 9 bases identical to TRBD2. The CDR3 is made up of 13 amino acids. The V gene end was trimmed by 9 bases and the J gene end by 3 bases; junction bases not matched to a gene: 4. From germline, CDR1 is KGHDR and CDR2 SFDVKD. In nucleotides, the CDR3 is TGTGCCACCGGGACTAGCCCCGAAGAGACCCAGTACTTC. Encoded protein: CATGTSPEETQYF.

The table lists this clonotype with many counts. This sequence joins TRBV5-6 and TRBJ1-1; D ambiguous. Germline V gives CDR1 SGHDT, CDR2 YYEEEE. The ends were cut back, 2 bases at V and 0 bases at J, with 17 bases in the middle. This CDR3 has 17 amino acids. This CDR3 reads CASSLIGPSTMNTEAFF. The CDR3 DNA follows: TGTGCCAGCAGCTTAATTGGACCGTCCACGATGAACACTGAAGCTTTCTTT.

The V gene is TRBV12-3 or TRBV12-4, the J gene TRBJ1-1, with 7 positions matching TRBD1. After removal of 6 bases from V and 4 bases from J, the junction contained 5 bases not matched to a gene. This CDR3 region has 13 residues. Here the CDR3 DNA reads TGTGCCAGCAGCACACAGGGGATCACTGAAGCTTTCTTT. It is translated as CASSTQGITEAFF.

This clonotype appeared many times. This chain uses TRBV2 with TRBJ1-5; no definite D call. V lost 4 bases and J lost 6, with 13 bases in between. Per germline, CDR1 SNHLY and CDR2 FYNNEI. This CDR3 region has 14 residues. The CDR3 is CASSAGREGQPQHF. CDR3 sequence (DNA): TGTGCCAGCAGTGCGGGAAGGGAGGGTCAGCCCCAGCATTTT.

This clonotype has only a few counts. The chain recombines TRBV5-1 with TRBJ2-7, with 7 bases that match TRBD2. The ends lost 0 bases at V and 4 bases at J; junction bases unmatched: 4. CDR1 SGHRS and CDR2 YFSETQ come from the germline V gene. The CDR3 consists of 14 residues. For the CDR3, the DNA is TGCGCCAGCAGCTTGGATTCGGGGGGTTACGAGCAGTACTTC. Protein product: CASSLDSGGYEQYF. The full variable domain, with the rest looked up from reference TRBV5-1 and TRBJ2-7, is KAGVTQTPRYLIKTRGQQVTLSCSPISGHRSVSWYQQTPGQGLQFLFEYFSETQRNKGNFPGRFSGRQFSNSRSEMNVSTLELGDSALYLCASSLDSGGYEQYFGPGTRLTVT.

In this sample, this clonotype turned up many times. The chain links TRBV14 to TRBJ2-2; a weak D match, TRBD1 (5 bases). The CDR3 runs to 16 residues. V gave up 1 base and J gave up 2 bases, with 11 bases separating them. Germline V gives CDR1 SGHDN, CDR2 FVKESK. The chain's CDR3 is CASSQGWGRNTGELFF. The CDR3 DNA reads TGTGCCAGCAGCCAAGGCTGGGGCAGAAACACCGGGGAGCTGTTTTTT.

The chain carries TRBV4-1 and TRBJ2-3; D call uncertain. There are 12 residues in the CDR3. Trimming cost V 1 base and J 8 bases, with 7 bases left between them. The germline CDR1 and CDR2 sequences are MGHRA and YSYEKL. The CDR3 loop reads CASSQVAGTQYF. As DNA, the CDR3 is TGCGCCAGCAGCCAAGTAGCCGGTACGCAGTATTTT.

This clonotype was seen many times. The chain couples TRBV7-2 to TRBJ1-6; D may be TRBD1 (6 bases). The length of the CDR3 is 15 residues. The germline V gene encodes CDR1 SGHTA and CDR2 FQGNSA. Trimming pared 1 base from V and 10 bases from J, leaving 14 bases between. The CDR3 reads CASSLEMARGSPLHF. Here the CDR3 DNA reads TGTGCCAGCAGCTTAGAAATGGCCAGGGGATCACCCCTCCACTTT.

This clonotype was seen a few times. The V gene is TRBV28, the J gene TRBJ2-1; D is perhaps TRBD1 (5 bases). The CDR3 extends over 13 amino acids. The V gene lost 8 bases and the J gene lost 3 bases, with 11 bases spanning the gap. From germline, CDR1 is MDHEN and CDR2 SYDVKM. The CDR3 region has the DNA TGTGCCAGCGATTCAGGGAACTACAATGAGCAGTTCTTC. Protein sequence: CASDSGNYNEQFF.

This clonotype appeared many times. The rearrangement joins TRBV27 to TRBJ1-2, with D possibly TRBD1 on 6 matching bases. There are 15 residues in the CDR3. Germline V gene sequence: CDR1 MNHEY, CDR2 SMNVEV (reference sequence). Trimming took 3 bases from V and 0 from J, leaving 11 bases between them. The CDR3 region has the DNA TGTGCCAGCAGTTTTAGCAGGGGTTCTAACTATGGCTACACCTTC. It specifies CASSFSRGSNYGYTF.

This clonotype was observed many times. The genes are TRBV20-1 and TRBJ1-5, with 9 positions matching TRBD1. From germline, CDR1 is DFQATT and CDR2 SNEGSKA (reference sequence). V gave up 6 bases and J gave up 7 bases; unmatched junction bases: 10. The CDR3 totals 14 residues. The CDR3 region has the DNA TGCAGTGCCACATCGGGGACAGGGTTACAGCCCCAGCATTTT. This sequence encodes CSATSGTGLQPQHF.

At least ten counts were recorded for this clonotype. This rearrangement joins TRBV20-1 to TRBJ2-7; possibly TRBD1 or TRBD2 for D (5 bases each). Germline CDR1 reads DFQATT; CDR2 reads SNEGSKA (reference sequence). V lost 6 bases and J 0 bases, leaving 12 bases between the germline ends. This CDR3 spans 13 amino acids. CDR3 coding DNA: TGCAGTGCCCCGGGACCGAGCTCCTACGAGCAGTACTTC. Protein: CSAPGPSSYEQYF.

The chain has TRBV20-1 and TRBJ1-1; D is possibly TRBD1 (6 bases). Trimming took 5 bases from V and 0 from J, leaving 16 bases between them. This CDR3 is 15 amino acids long. The germline V gene encodes CDR1 DFQATT and CDR2 SNEGSKA (reference sequence). CDR3 nucleotides: TGCAGTGCTGGACCTCGGACAGTCTTGAACACTGAAGCTTTCTTT. As protein: CSAGPRTVLNTEAFF.

Ten or more counts support this clonotype. The chain is built from TRBV2 and TRBJ2-2; D may be TRBD1 or TRBD2 (6 bases each). Trimming left V 5 bases short and J 6 bases short, with 19 bases between. The CDR3 has 16 residues. Looked up from germline, CDR1 is SNHLY and CDR2 is FYNNEI. The CDR3 bases are TGTGCCAGCAGTTTAACGGCGCCGAGGGGGGCCGGGGAGCTGTTTTTT. Translation: CASSLTAPRGAGELFF.

This clonotype was found a few times. The V gene is TRBV20-1, the J gene TRBJ2-1; 7 nucleotides match TRBD1. After removal of 0 bases from V and 5 bases from J, the junction contained 1 base not matched to a gene. This CDR3 is 13 amino acids long. Germline values: CDR1 DFQATT, CDR2 SNEGSKA (reference sequence). DNA for the CDR3: TGCAGTGCTAGAGAGGGACAGAACAATGAGCAGTTCTTC. Its protein is CSAREGQNNEQFF.